These T cell receptor beta chains were read from a single sample in a study of T cells after yellow fever vaccination. TCRdb re-called the 5' RACE reads through MiXCR, storing one row per CDR3 protein. The data show fewer than 650,000 distinct CDR3 sequences, around a fifth seen once. Sample: PBMCs, taken approximately 22 days after the first yellow fever vaccination. All receptors come from a man in his late teens or twenties who received the YFV17D yellow fever vaccine. Both conserved end residues are part of each CDR3. D genes are given only for firm matches. Only part of the rows carry a size: once, few, many, or a class if the clone is expanded.

J gene: TRBJ1-2
clone size: .
V gene: TRBV7-2
D gene: TRBD1
CDR3 DNA: TGTGCCAGCAGCGCAGACAGGGGAAGGCTTGGCTACACCTTC
CDR3 protein: CASSADRGRLGYTF

J gene: TRBJ1-6
clone size: few
V gene: TRBV7-9
D gene: .
CDR3 DNA: TGTGCCAGCAGCTTTACGGACAATTCACCCCTCCACTTT
CDR3 protein: CASSFTDNSPLHF

J gene: TRBJ2-1
clone size: few
V gene: TRBV14
D gene: TRBD1
CDR3 DNA: TGTGCCAGCAGCGAAGACAGGGTCTACAATGAGCAGTTCTTC
CDR3 protein: CASSEDRVYNEQFF

J gene: TRBJ2-5
clone size: .
V gene: TRBV5-5
D gene: .
CDR3 DNA: TGTGCCAGCAGCGCACAGGGGACTTTACAAGAGACCCAGTACTTC
CDR3 protein: CASSAQGTLQETQYF

J gene: TRBJ2-5
clone size: few
V gene: TRBV7-2
D gene: .
CDR3 DNA: TGTGCCAGCAGGCCGGGGGGCACGGAGACCCAGTACTTC
CDR3 protein: CASRPGGTETQYF

J gene: TRBJ2-2
clone size: few
V gene: TRBV5-5
D gene: .
CDR3 DNA: TGTGCCAGCAGCTTGGGGACCGCATCCGGGGAGCTGTTTTTT
CDR3 protein: CASSLGTASGELFF

J gene: TRBJ1-5
clone size: .
V gene: TRBV6-5
D gene: TRBD1
CDR3 DNA: TGTGCCAGCACTTGGGACCCGACAGGGTATCAGCCCCAGCATTTT
CDR3 protein: CASTWDPTGYQPQHF

J gene: TRBJ1-3
clone size: .
V gene: TRBV6-2/TRBV6-3
D gene: .
CDR3 DNA: TGTGCCAGCAGTTGGACATCACCCCGCGGGAACACCATATATTTT
CDR3 protein: CASSWTSPRGNTIYF

J gene: TRBJ2-5
clone size: few
V gene: TRBV7-6
D gene: .
CDR3 DNA: TGTGCCAGCACCTCGACATTCCAAGAGACCCAGTACTTC
CDR3 protein: CASTSTFQETQYF

J gene: TRBJ1-4
clone size: .
V gene: TRBV2
D gene: .
CDR3 DNA: TGTGCCAGCAGGCTTGACAGCTCTAATGAAAAACTGTTTTTT
CDR3 protein: CASRLDSSNEKLFF

J gene: TRBJ2-7
clone size: .
V gene: TRBV27
D gene: TRBD1
CDR3 DNA: TGTGCCAGCAGTCTGAAGACAGGGAACATGCAGTACTTC
CDR3 protein: CASSLKTGNMQYF

J gene: TRBJ2-7
clone size: .
V gene: TRBV14
D gene: .
CDR3 DNA: TGTGCCAGCAGCCAAGTCTTTGGCTACGAGCAGTACTTC
CDR3 protein: CASSQVFGYEQYF

J gene: TRBJ2-1
clone size: .
V gene: TRBV7-3
D gene: TRBD2
CDR3 DNA: TGTGCCAGCAGTTTAATGACTAGCGGATACAATGAGCAGTTCTTC
CDR3 protein: CASSLMTSGYNEQFF

J gene: TRBJ2-1
clone size: .
V gene: TRBV12-3/TRBV12-4
D gene: .
CDR3 DNA: TGTGCCAGCAGTTTAAAGGGGGATGAGCAGTTCTTC
CDR3 protein: CASSLKGDEQFF

J gene: TRBJ1-4
clone size: few
V gene: TRBV4-1
D gene: .
CDR3 DNA: TGCGCCAGCAGAAGACCGGGACGGACTAATGAAAAACTGTTTTTT
CDR3 protein: CASRRPGRTNEKLFF

J gene: TRBJ2-5
clone size: .
V gene: TRBV4-1
D gene: TRBD2
CDR3 DNA: TGCGCCAGCAGCCAAGATGCGGGGGGGATCGAGACCCAGTACTTC
CDR3 protein: CASSQDAGGIETQYF

J gene: TRBJ1-1
clone size: few
V gene: TRBV11-2
D gene: TRBD1
CDR3 DNA: TGTGCCAGCAGCTTCGGAGCAGGGGGGACGAACACTGAAGCTTTCTTT
CDR3 protein: CASSFGAGGTNTEAFF

J gene: TRBJ2-7
clone size: .
V gene: TRBV6-5
D gene: .
CDR3 DNA: TGTGCCAGCAGTGGCGCGGGCCGGCAGTACTTC
CDR3 protein: CASSGAGRQYF

J gene: TRBJ2-7
clone size: few
V gene: TRBV5-1
D gene: .
CDR3 DNA: TGCGCCAGCAGCTTGGGGCCGGGGTTCTACGAGCAGTACTTC
CDR3 protein: CASSLGPGFYEQYF

J gene: TRBJ2-2
clone size: .
V gene: TRBV3-1
D gene: TRBD2
CDR3 DNA: TGTGCCAGCAGCCCCCGGACTAGCGGGGGGAACACCGGGGAGCTGTTTTTT
CDR3 protein: CASSPRTSGGNTGELFF

J gene: TRBJ2-1
clone size: .
V gene: TRBV7-8
D gene: .
CDR3 DNA: TGTGCCAGCAGCTCCCTGGGAGTGGCCAATGAGCAGTTCTTC
CDR3 protein: CASSSLGVANEQFF

J gene: TRBJ2-3
clone size: .
V gene: TRBV20-1
D gene: TRBD2
CDR3 DNA: TGCAGTGCTAGAGACCCGATCCGGGGGGGCACAGATACGCAGTATTTT
CDR3 protein: CSARDPIRGGTDTQYF

J gene: TRBJ2-1
clone size: .
V gene: TRBV5-5
D gene: TRBD1
CDR3 DNA: TGTGCCAGCAGGCCCCGGGACAGGCATGAGCAGTTCTTC
CDR3 protein: CASRPRDRHEQFF

J gene: TRBJ2-6
clone size: .
V gene: TRBV4-3
D gene: .
CDR3 DNA: TGCGCCAGCAGCCCTGAAGGGGGCTCTGGGGCCAACGTCCTGACTTTC
CDR3 protein: CASSPEGGSGANVLTF

J gene: TRBJ2-1
clone size: few
V gene: TRBV3-1
D gene: TRBD2
CDR3 DNA: TGTGCCAGCAGCGGACTAGCCCGGGATGAGCAGTTCTTC
CDR3 protein: CASSGLARDEQFF

J gene: TRBJ2-3
clone size: .
V gene: TRBV15
D gene: TRBD2
CDR3 DNA: TGTGCCACCAGCAGAACAATAGCGGGGGCTGGGGGAGATACGCAGTATTTT
CDR3 protein: CATSRTIAGAGGDTQYF

J gene: TRBJ2-1
clone size: .
V gene: TRBV6-2/TRBV6-3
D gene: TRBD2
CDR3 DNA: TGTGCCAGCAGTCCCCTAGCGGGGAATAACAATGAGCAGTTCTTC
CDR3 protein: CASSPLAGNNNEQFF

J gene: TRBJ1-6
clone size: few
V gene: TRBV2
D gene: TRBD1
CDR3 DNA: TGTGCCAGCGGGGAGGACAGGGGATTCAATTCACCCCTCCACTTT
CDR3 protein: CASGEDRGFNSPLHF

J gene: TRBJ2-2
clone size: many
V gene: TRBV7-2
D gene: TRBD2
CDR3 DNA: TGTGCCAGCAGCTTAGGACTAGCGGGGACCGGGGAGCTGTTTTTT
CDR3 protein: CASSLGLAGTGELFF

J gene: TRBJ2-2
clone size: .
V gene: TRBV12-3/TRBV12-4
D gene: TRBD1
CDR3 DNA: TGTGCCAGCAGCCTCAACAGGGGGAACACCGGGGAGCTGTTTTTT
CDR3 protein: CASSLNRGNTGELFF

J gene: TRBJ1-2
clone size: .
V gene: TRBV10-3
D gene: .
CDR3 DNA: TGTGCCATCAGAACTAGTACGGGAGACTATGGCTACACCTTC
CDR3 protein: CAIRTSTGDYGYTF

J gene: TRBJ1-1
clone size: .
V gene: TRBV7-9
D gene: TRBD1
CDR3 DNA: TGTGCCAGCAGCTTCGGGCAGGGGGACACTGAAGCTTTCTTT
CDR3 protein: CASSFGQGDTEAFF

J gene: TRBJ2-1
clone size: .
V gene: TRBV27
D gene: .
CDR3 DNA: TGTGCCAGCAGTCCCCACCCTTGGGAAGAATTCTTC
CDR3 protein: CASSPHPWEEFF

J gene: TRBJ2-2
clone size: many
V gene: TRBV24-1
D gene: TRBD1
CDR3 DNA: TGTGCCACCGGGACAGGGAACACCGGGGAGCTGTTTTTT
CDR3 protein: CATGTGNTGELFF

J gene: TRBJ2-1
clone size: .
V gene: TRBV29-1
D gene: TRBD1
CDR3 DNA: TGCAGCGTTGAAGGTAGGGGGCGTTCACGTTACGATGAGCAGTTCTTC
CDR3 protein: CSVEGRGRSRYDEQFF

J gene: TRBJ2-5
clone size: .
V gene: TRBV6-5
D gene: .
CDR3 DNA: TGTGCCAGCAGTTACTCGATGCGGGACGAAGAGACCCAGTACTTC
CDR3 protein: CASSYSMRDEETQYF

J gene: TRBJ2-5
clone size: few
V gene: TRBV18
D gene: TRBD2
CDR3 DNA: TGTGCCAGCTCACGACCGGGACTAGCGGGAGAAGAGACCCAGTACTTC
CDR3 protein: CASSRPGLAGEETQYF

J gene: TRBJ1-1
clone size: .
V gene: TRBV29-1
D gene: .
CDR3 DNA: TGCAGCGTTGGTGCCGGGGCCCTGAACACTGAAGCTTTCTTT
CDR3 protein: CSVGAGALNTEAFF

J gene: TRBJ1-6
clone size: few
V gene: TRBV4-2
D gene: .
CDR3 DNA: TGTGCCAGCAGCCAAGATCTGAGGGGCCAGAGGGGTGTTTCACCCCTCCACTTT
CDR3 protein: CASSQDLRGQRGVSPLHF

J gene: TRBJ2-1
clone size: few
V gene: TRBV20-1
D gene: TRBD2
CDR3 DNA: TGCAGTGCTACCCGGATTAGCGGGGGGGGGTTGGGTGAGCAGTTCTTC
CDR3 protein: CSATRISGGGLGEQFF

J gene: TRBJ2-3
clone size: .
V gene: TRBV4-2
D gene: .
CDR3 DNA: TGTGCCAGCAGCCAAGAGGGCCGGTCTCAGTATTTT
CDR3 protein: CASSQEGRSQYF

J gene: TRBJ2-7
clone size: .
V gene: TRBV9
D gene: TRBD1
CDR3 DNA: TGTGCCAGCAGCGTAGATGGGACAGGGATACCCTACGAGCAGTACTTC
CDR3 protein: CASSVDGTGIPYEQYF

J gene: TRBJ2-2
clone size: .
V gene: TRBV5-1
D gene: .
CDR3 DNA: TGCGCCAGCAGTCCGGATTTCTCGGGGACCGAGGAGCTGTTTTTT
CDR3 protein: CASSPDFSGTEELFF

J gene: TRBJ2-3
clone size: few
V gene: TRBV29-1
D gene: .
CDR3 DNA: TGCAGCGTTGATGGGGTAACTAGCACAGATACGCAGTATTTT
CDR3 protein: CSVDGVTSTDTQYF

J gene: TRBJ1-1
clone size: many
V gene: TRBV29-1
D gene: .
CDR3 DNA: TGCAGCGTTGTTGGCAGTGCTGAAGCTTTCTTT
CDR3 protein: CSVVGSAEAFF

J gene: TRBJ2-7
clone size: .
V gene: TRBV20-1
D gene: TRBD1
CDR3 DNA: TGCAGTGCTAGACCCTTGGGGACAGGGGTGACCTACGAGCAGTACTTC
CDR3 protein: CSARPLGTGVTYEQYF

J gene: TRBJ1-5
clone size: few
V gene: TRBV6-1
D gene: .
CDR3 DNA: TGTGCCAGCAGGAAAACAGGGTTAAATCAGCCCCAGCATTTT
CDR3 protein: CASRKTGLNQPQHF

J gene: TRBJ2-4
clone size: .
V gene: TRBV21-1
D gene: .
CDR3 DNA: TGTGCCAGCAGCAAGAGTGTTTCGGTTTTACGGTCAGGGTTCAACAAAAACATTCAGTACTTC
CDR3 protein: CASSKSVSVLRSGFNKNIQYF